The TCR beta chain described here comes from a study of spatial heterogeneity in lung cancer. General observations from the study: Tracking of ubiquitous and regional nonsynonymous mutations by counts of ubiquitous and regional expanded TCRs, respectively, was seen. Intratumoral expanded alpha and beta TCR counts were found to track tumor mutation counts.

Germline-derived CDR1 and CDR2 are SGHNT and YYREEE (reference sequence). CDR3 length: 15 residues. Trimming removed 1 base at V and 8 bases at J, with 15 bases between. By proportion, this clonotype is medium-sized. Its target is not known. Time point indicated: sample taken at primary tumor resection. Whole RNA obtained from tumor, nontumor lung or frozen PBMC underwent sequencing without sorting. MiXCR, run by TCRdb on the 5' RACE reads, gives a single entry per CDR3 protein. The profile shows roughly 11,000 distinct CDR3 sequences, roughly 14% of them singletons. The J gene is TRBJ2-2, the V gene TRBV5-4; D not resolved. The receptor's source is a male donor with early-stage non-small cell lung cancer. This sample comprised lung tumor tissue, obtained at surgery. DNA for the CDR3: TGTGCCAGCAGCTTGCATGGTCTCACCAGGGGGGAGCTGTTTTTT. Translated, it gives CASSLHGLTRGELFF.